A single sample is the source of the 11 T cell receptor beta chains below, sequenced in a study of OX40 agonist ivuxolimab in advanced cancers. Data came from immunoSEQ multiplex PCR; TCRdb stores just in-frame clones and leaves some out. The data contain 25,000 to 35,000 clones, roughly 84% of them singletons. The specimen was CD4+ or CD8+ T cells sorted from blood, collected in a trial of the OX40 agonist ivuxolimab. These receptor sequences come from an adult with an advanced solid tumor such as melanoma, head and neck, liver or kidney cancer.

The chain carries TRBV28 and TRBJ1-2; D is unresolved. This CDR3 comprises 13 residues. Germline V lookup: CDR1 MDHEN, CDR2 SYDVKM. V was clipped by 2 bases and J by 4 bases, with 8 bases between them. The CDR3 coding sequence is TGTGCCAGCAGTTTAGGGAACAGCTATGGCTACACCTTC. Encoded protein: CASSLGNSYGYTF.

This chain joins TRBV15 and TRBJ1-2; D remains ambiguous. V shed 3 bases and J shed 6 bases, with 11 bases lying between them. The CDR3 is 13 amino acids. The germline gives CDR1 LNHNV, CDR2 YYDKDF (reference sequence). Here the CDR3 DNA reads TGTGCCACCAGCAGCGGGCGTGGAAATGGCTACACCTTC. This sequence encodes CATSSGRGNGYTF.

The chain employs TRBV7-8 and TRBJ2-1, with 7 nucleotides matching TRBD2. In germline, CDR1 is SGHVS, CDR2 FQNEAQ. The CDR3 runs 15 residues. The junction had 9 bases not matched to a gene; V was cut back by 3 bases and J by 7 bases. CDR3 protein: CASSFYSGTENEQFF. CDR3 nucleotides: TGTGCCAGCAGCTTTTACAGCGGGACGGAGAATGAGCAGTTCTTC.

The CDR3 sequence is CASSEGASSTYEQYF. The CDR3 DNA follows: TGTGCCAGCAGTGAAGGAGCGAGTTCGACTTACGAGCAGTACTTC. This chain links TRBV6-1 with TRBJ2-5; D not resolved. Matching the DNA end better, TRBJ2-7 makes the J call doubtful. The germline V gene encodes CDR1 MNHNS and CDR2 SASEGT. The length of the CDR3 is 15 residues.

V gene TRBV5-1 combines with J gene TRBJ2-5; 9 bases match TRBD2. CDR1 SGHRS and CDR2 YFSETQ come from the germline V gene. V shed 9 bases, J shed 3 bases, and the junction held 6 bases outside the gene matches. The CDR3 consists of 13 residues. The CDR3 DNA reads as TGCGCCACCCTAGGGACTAGCAAAGAGACCCAGTACTTC. Its protein product is CATLGTSKETQYF.

This chain uses TRBV11-2 with TRBJ2-7; tentatively, D is TRBD2 (7 bases). V lost 4 bases to trimming and J lost 3 bases, with 16 bases between them. Germline V lookup: CDR1 SGHAT, CDR2 FQNNGV. The CDR3 contains 15 residues. CDR3 protein: CASSSAGASYYEQYF. The CDR3 region has the DNA TGTGCCAGCAGCTCTGCGGGGGCATCATACTACGAGCAGTACTTC.

J is TRBJ1-1 and V is TRBV10-3; TRBD1 matches 7 bases. The CDR3 is 15 amino acids. V lost 0 bases to trimming and J lost 6 bases; unmatched junction nucleotides: 7. Germline assignment: CDR1 ENHRY and CDR2 SYGVKD. This CDR3 is CAISESQGPFPEAFF. The CDR3 bases are TGTGCCATCAGTGAGTCACAGGGGCCCTTCCCTGAAGCTTTCTTT.

The genes are TRBV6-5 and TRBJ2-1, with 7 bases identical to TRBD2. The trim removed 4 bases at V and 8 bases at J, leaving 11 bases unmatched. The CDR3 length is 15 residues. Looked up from germline, CDR1 is MNHEY and CDR2 is SVGAGI. CDR3 nucleotide sequence: TGTGCCAGCAGTTTCGACGGGGGGTCAGTAGATGAGCAGTTCTTC. Encoded protein: CASSFDGGSVDEQFF.

V usage is TRBV30 and J usage is TRBJ2-1; no reliable D call. Between the trimmed V and J ends, which lost 6 bases and 0 bases, there was a span of 3 bases. The CDR3 is 11 residues long. Per the germline V gene, CDR1 is GTSNPN and CDR2 is SVGIG (reference sequence). The CDR3 coding sequence is TGTGCCTGTTACTCCTACAATGAGCAGTTCTTC. Translating gives CACYSYNEQFF.

This chain joins TRBV6-5 and TRBJ1-1, with D unresolved. Germline CDR1 MNHEY, CDR2 SVGAGI. The CDR3 covers 15 residues. V was clipped by 2 bases and J by 0 bases, with 10 bases between them. Here the CDR3 reads CASSYSKVLNTEAFF. The CDR3 DNA is TGTGCCAGCAGTTACAGCAAGGTTTTGAACACTGAAGCTTTCTTT.

The J gene is TRBJ2-1, the V gene TRBV29-1; tentatively, D is TRBD2 (6 bases). Looked up from germline, CDR1 is SQVTM and CDR2 is ANQGSEA. V was pared by 5 bases and J by 1 base, with 15 bases between. The CDR3 contains 15 residues. The CDR3 region has the DNA TGCAGCGTTACCAAGGAAGCGGGTTCCTACAATGAGCAGTTCTTC. Its translation is CSVTKEAGSYNEQFF.